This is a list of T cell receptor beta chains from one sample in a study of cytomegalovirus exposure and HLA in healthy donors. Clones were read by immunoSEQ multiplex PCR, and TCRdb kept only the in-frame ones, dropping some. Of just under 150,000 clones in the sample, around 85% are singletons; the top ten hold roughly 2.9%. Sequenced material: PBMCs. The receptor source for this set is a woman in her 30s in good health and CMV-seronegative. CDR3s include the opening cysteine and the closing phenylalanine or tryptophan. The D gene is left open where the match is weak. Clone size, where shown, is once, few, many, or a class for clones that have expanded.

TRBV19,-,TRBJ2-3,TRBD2,CASSYSGSGTDTQYF,TGTGCCAGTAGCTATAGCGGGAGCGGCACAGATACGCAGTATTTT
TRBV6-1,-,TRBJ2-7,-,CASRTPPYEQYF,TGTGCCAGCAGAACACCCCCGTACGAGCAGTACTTC
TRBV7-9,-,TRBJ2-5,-,CASSLAGQGETQYF,TGTGCCAGCAGCTTAGCCGGGCAGGGGGAGACCCAGTACTTC
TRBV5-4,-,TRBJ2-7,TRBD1,CASSLQGTYEQYF,TGTGCCAGCAGCTTACAGGGGACCTACGAGCAGTACTTC
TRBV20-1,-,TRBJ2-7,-,CSARGTGEQYF,TGCAGTGCCAGAGGGACGGGGGAGCAGTACTTC
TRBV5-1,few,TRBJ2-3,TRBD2,CASSLVGSGFTDTQYF,TGCGCCAGCAGCTTGGTTGGTAGCGGGTTCACAGATACGCAGTATTTT
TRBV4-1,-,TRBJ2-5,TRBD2,CASSWTSGSETQYF,TGCGCCAGCAGCTGGACTAGCGGGAGTGAGACCCAGTACTTC
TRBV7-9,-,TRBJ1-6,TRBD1,CASSRTGGFDNSPLHF,TGTGCCAGCAGCCGGACAGGGGGCTTCGATAATTCACCCCTCCACTTT
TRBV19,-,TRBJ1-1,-,CASSIGAIEAFF,TGTGCCAGTAGTATTGGGGCGATTGAAGCTTTCTTT
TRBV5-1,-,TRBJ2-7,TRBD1,CASSPGQGFTYEQYF,TGCGCCAGCAGCCCTGGACAGGGGTTTACCTACGAGCAGTACTTC
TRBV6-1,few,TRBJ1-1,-,CASSEAHPNTEAFF,TGTGCCAGCAGTGAAGCACACCCAAACACTGAAGCTTTCTTT
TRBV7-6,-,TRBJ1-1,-,CASSRTGGNTEAFF,TGTGCCAGCAGCCGGACGGGGGGGAACACTGAAGCTTTCTTT
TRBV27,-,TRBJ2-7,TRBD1,CASSFTTGPYEQYF,TGTGCCAGCAGTTTCACGACAGGGCCCTACGAGCAGTACTTC
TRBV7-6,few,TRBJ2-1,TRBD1,CASSLEDRVSNEQFF,TGTGCCAGCAGCTTAGAGGACAGGGTGTCCAATGAGCAGTTCTTC
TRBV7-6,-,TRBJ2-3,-,CASSPYLGRETDTQYF,TGTGCCAGCAGCCCCTATCTGGGGCGGGAAACAGATACGCAGTATTTT
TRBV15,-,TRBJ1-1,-,CATSRDNAGWTEAFF,TGTGCCACCAGCAGAGATAATGCAGGGTGGACTGAAGCTTTCTTT
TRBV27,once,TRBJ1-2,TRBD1,CASSLGTGVYGYTF,TGTGCCAGCAGTTTGGGGACAGGGGTGTACGGCTACACCTTC
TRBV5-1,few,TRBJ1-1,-,CASSLFAGMNTEAFF,TGCGCCAGCAGCTTGTTTGCGGGAATGAACACTGAAGCTTTCTTT
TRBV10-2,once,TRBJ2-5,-,CASSEGGGALTQYF,TGCGCCAGCAGTGAAGGCGGTGGGGCCTTGACCCAGTACTTC
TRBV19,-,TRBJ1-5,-,CASSPITGRQPQHF,TGTGCCAGTAGCCCTATCACAGGGCGTCAGCCCCAGCATTTT
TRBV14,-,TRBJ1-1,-,CASSQDPGTEAFF,TGTGCCAGCAGCCAAGATCCCGGGACTGAAGCTTTCTTT
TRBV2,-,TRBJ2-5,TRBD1,CASKWSTGGETQYF,TGTGCCAGCAAATGGTCAACAGGGGGAGAGACCCAGTACTTC
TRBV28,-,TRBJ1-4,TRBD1,CASSLTLGTAETNTNEKLFF,TGTGCCAGCAGTTTAACCCTAGGGACAGCCGAGACCAATACTAATGAAAAACTGTTTTTT
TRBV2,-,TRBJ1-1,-,CASSPRLGVYTEAFF,TGTGCCAGCAGTCCTCGTTTAGGGGTGTACACTGAAGCTTTCTTT
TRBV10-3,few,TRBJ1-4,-,CAISGDSIREKLFF,TGTGCCATCAGTGGTGATTCCATCCGGGAAAAACTGTTTTTT
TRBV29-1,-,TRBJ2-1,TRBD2,CSGTSGSQRSNEQFF,TGCAGCGGGACTAGCGGGAGTCAAAGGAGCAATGAGCAGTTCTTC
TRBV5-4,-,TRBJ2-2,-,CASSLAGRRELFF,TGTGCCAGCAGCTTGGCGGGAAGGCGGGAGCTGTTTTTT
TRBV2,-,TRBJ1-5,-,CASAGDILGGNQPQHF,TGTGCCAGCGCAGGGGACATTTTGGGGGGCAATCAGCCCCAGCATTTT
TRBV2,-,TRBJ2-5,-,CASSSTPPTSYVVETQYF,TGTGCCAGCAGCTCTACCCCACCGACTAGTTATGTGGTGGAGACCCAGTACTTC
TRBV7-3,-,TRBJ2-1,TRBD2,CASSVGLAGPYNEQFF,TGTGCCAGCAGCGTAGGACTAGCGGGACCCTACAATGAGCAGTTCTTC
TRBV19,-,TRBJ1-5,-,CASGAGGNQPQHF,TGTGCCAGTGGAGCGGGAGGAAATCAGCCCCAGCATTTT
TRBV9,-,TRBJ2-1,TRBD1,CASSGQGVSYNEQFF,TGTGCCAGCAGCGGACAGGGGGTTTCCTACAATGAGCAGTTCTTC
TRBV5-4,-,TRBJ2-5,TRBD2,CASSFAQRERGETQYF,TGTGCCAGCAGCTTCGCCCAGCGGGAGCGGGGAGAGACCCAGTACTTC
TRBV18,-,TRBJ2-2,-,CASSLRDSGGGELFF,TGTGCCAGCTCACTGCGGGACTCCGGAGGAGGGGAGCTGTTTTTT
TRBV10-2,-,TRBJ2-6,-,CASSESAAGVLTF,TGCGCCAGCAGTGAGTCGGCGGCCGGCGTCCTGACTTTC
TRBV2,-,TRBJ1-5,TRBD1,CASSFRDSKNNQPQHF,TGTGCCAGCAGTTTTAGGGACAGCAAAAACAATCAGCCCCAGCATTTT
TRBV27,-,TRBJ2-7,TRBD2,CASSKKKSSGRAFAYEQYF,TGTGCCAGCAGTAAAAAAAAATCTAGCGGGAGGGCCTTTGCCTACGAGCAGTACTTC
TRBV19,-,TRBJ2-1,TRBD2,CASSIWGGRAFSEQFF,TGTGCCAGTAGTATTTGGGGCGGGAGGGCCTTTAGTGAGCAGTTCTTC
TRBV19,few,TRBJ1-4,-,CASRGATGRATNEKLFF,TGTGCCAGCCGGGGAGCGACAGGTCGTGCAACTAATGAAAAACTGTTTTTT
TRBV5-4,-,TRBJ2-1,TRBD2,CASRGGLAGGPYNEQFF,TGTGCCAGCAGGGGGGGACTAGCGGGAGGACCCTACAATGAGCAGTTCTTC
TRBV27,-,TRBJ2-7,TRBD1,CASSAGTVYEQYF,TGCGCCAGCAGTGCCGGGACAGTCTACGAGCAGTACTTC
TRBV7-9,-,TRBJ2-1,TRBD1,CASSSDRGGAHNEQFF,TGTGCCAGCAGCTCTGACAGGGGAGGAGCCCACAATGAGCAGTTCTTC
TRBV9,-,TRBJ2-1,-,CASSVGGGYNEQFF,TGTGCCAGCAGCGTAGGGGGCGGATACAATGAGCAGTTCTTC
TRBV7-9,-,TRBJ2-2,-,CASRLSGEGTGELFF,TGTGCCAGCAGGCTTAGCGGAGAAGGGACCGGGGAGCTGTTTTTT
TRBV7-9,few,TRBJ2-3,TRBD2,CASSLVIGGETDTQYF,TGTGCCAGCAGCTTAGTGATCGGGGGGGAAACAGATACGCAGTATTTT
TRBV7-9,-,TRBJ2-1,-,CSSSLVLEGNEQFF,TGTTCCAGCAGCTTAGTTCTAGAGGGCAATGAGCAGTTCTTC
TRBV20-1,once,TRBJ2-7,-,CSAPEGYEQYF,TGCAGTGCCCCGGAGGGCTACGAGCAGTACTTC
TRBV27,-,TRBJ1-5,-,CASSLSGGHNQPQHF,TGTGCCAGCAGTTTATCGGGCGGACACAATCAGCCCCAGCATTTT
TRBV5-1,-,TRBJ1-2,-,CASSLSAGPEANYGYTF,TGCGCCAGCAGCTTGAGTGCTGGCCCTGAAGCTAACTATGGCTACACCTTC
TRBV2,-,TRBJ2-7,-,CAGSRERYEQYF,TGTGCCGGTTCACGGGAGCGCTACGAGCAGTACTTC
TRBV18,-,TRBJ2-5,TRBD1,CASTRDRGQKTQYF,TGTGCCAGCACCCGGGACAGGGGGCAAAAGACCCAGTACTTC
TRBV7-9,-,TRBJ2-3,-,CASSLGQGGTDTQYF,TGTGCCAGCAGCTTAGGGCAGGGCGGCACAGATACGCAGTATTTT
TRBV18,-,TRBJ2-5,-,CASSPVAEETQYF,TGTGCCAGCTCACCTGTGGCAGAAGAGACCCAGTACTTC
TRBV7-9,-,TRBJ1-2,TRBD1,CASSTGTVGGYTF,TGTGCCAGCTCCACTGGGACAGTAGGTGGCTACACCTTC